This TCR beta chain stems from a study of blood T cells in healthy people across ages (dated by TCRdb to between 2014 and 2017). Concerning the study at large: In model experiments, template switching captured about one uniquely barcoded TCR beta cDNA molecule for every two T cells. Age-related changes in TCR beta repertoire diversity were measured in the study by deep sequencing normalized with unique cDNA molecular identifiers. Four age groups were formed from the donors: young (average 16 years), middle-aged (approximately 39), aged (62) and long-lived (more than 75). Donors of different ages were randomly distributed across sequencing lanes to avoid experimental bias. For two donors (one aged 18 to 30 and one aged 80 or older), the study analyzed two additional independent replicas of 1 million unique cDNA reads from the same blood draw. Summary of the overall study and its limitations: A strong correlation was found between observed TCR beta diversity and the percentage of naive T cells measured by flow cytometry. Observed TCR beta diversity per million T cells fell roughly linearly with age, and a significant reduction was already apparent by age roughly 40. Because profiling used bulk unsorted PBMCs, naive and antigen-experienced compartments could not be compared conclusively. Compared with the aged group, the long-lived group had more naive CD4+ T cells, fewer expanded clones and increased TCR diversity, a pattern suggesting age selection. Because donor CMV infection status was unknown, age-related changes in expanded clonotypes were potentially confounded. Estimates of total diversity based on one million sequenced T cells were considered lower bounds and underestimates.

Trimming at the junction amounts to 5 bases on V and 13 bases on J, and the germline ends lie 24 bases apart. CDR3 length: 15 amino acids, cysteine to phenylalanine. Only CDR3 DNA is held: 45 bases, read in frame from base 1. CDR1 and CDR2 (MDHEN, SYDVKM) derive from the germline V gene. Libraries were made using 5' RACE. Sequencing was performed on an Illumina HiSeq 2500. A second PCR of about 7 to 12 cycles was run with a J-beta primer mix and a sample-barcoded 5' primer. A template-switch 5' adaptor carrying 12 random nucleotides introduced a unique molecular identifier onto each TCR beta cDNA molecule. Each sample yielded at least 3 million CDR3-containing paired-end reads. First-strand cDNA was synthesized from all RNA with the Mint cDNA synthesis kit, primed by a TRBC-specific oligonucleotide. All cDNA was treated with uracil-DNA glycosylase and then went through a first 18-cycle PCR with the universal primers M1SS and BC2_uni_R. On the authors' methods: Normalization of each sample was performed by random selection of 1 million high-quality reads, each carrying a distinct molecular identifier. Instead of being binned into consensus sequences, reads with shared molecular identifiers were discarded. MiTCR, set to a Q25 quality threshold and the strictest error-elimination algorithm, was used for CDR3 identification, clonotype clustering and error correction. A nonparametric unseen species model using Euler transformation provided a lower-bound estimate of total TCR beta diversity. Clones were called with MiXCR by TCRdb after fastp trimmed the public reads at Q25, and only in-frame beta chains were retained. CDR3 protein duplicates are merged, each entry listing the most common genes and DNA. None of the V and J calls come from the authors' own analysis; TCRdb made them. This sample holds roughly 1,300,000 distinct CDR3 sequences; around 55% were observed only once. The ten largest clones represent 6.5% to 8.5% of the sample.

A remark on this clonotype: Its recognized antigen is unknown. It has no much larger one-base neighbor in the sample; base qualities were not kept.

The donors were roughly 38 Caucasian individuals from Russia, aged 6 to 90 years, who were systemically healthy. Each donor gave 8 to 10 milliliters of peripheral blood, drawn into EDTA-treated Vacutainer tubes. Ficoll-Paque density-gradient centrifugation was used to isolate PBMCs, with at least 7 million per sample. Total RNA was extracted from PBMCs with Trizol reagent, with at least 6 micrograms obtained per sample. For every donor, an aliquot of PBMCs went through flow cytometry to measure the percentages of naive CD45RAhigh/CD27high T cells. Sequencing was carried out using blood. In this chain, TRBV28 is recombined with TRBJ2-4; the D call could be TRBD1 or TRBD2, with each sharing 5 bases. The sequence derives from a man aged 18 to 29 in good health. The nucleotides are TGTGCCAGCAGTCGCCCGGGACCACCCCCGAGGGAGCAGTACTTC. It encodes CASSRPGPPPREQYF.